Listed below are T cell receptor beta chains from one sample, sequenced in a study of Ad26.COV2.S vaccination and SARS-CoV-2 variants. Profiling relied on immunoSEQ multiplex PCR, and the TCRdb table lists in-frame clones only, not all of them. Among roughly 320,000 clones listed, roughly 87% were seen once. The sequenced sample was peripheral blood, obtained in a trial of Ad26.COV2.S vaccine versus placebo. The source is a person between 18 and 65 years old who received the Ad26.COV2.S COVID-19 vaccine or a placebo. The CDR3 runs from the conserved cysteine through the conserved F or W. Each record gives: D gene, clone size, V gene, J gene, CDR3 protein, CDR3 DNA. The D gene is left open where the match is weak. Where a row states a size, it is once, few, many or the class of an expanded clone; other rows omit it.

TRBD1	.	TRBV29-1	TRBJ1-1	CSVDLTSRGQGEAFF	TGCAGCGTTGACCTAACTTCTCGCGGACAGGGGGAAGCTTTCTTT
TRBD2	.	TRBV7-2	TRBJ2-5	CASSSGGGAQETQYF	TGTGCCAGCAGTTCCGGGGGGGGAGCCCAAGAGACCCAGTACTTC
.	.	TRBV11-3	TRBJ2-1	CASSQGHKVGDEQFF	TGTGCCAGCAGCCAAGGACATAAGGTAGGGGATGAGCAGTTCTTC
.	.	TRBV7-9	TRBJ2-7	CASRSASTSGEQYF	TGTGCCAGCCGTAGCGCTTCAACTTCGGGCGAGCAGTACTTC
.	.	TRBV6-5	TRBJ2-3	CASRETGYKADTQYF	TGTGCCAGCAGGGAGACTGGATACAAGGCGGATACGCAGTATTTT
.	.	TRBV5-1	TRBJ2-1	CASSLERGSYNEQFF	TGCGCCAGCAGCTTGGAAAGAGGCTCCTACAATGAGCAGTTCTTC
.	.	TRBV19	TRBJ2-7	CASSIGQGTYEQYF	TGTGCCAGTAGTATCGGGCAGGGCACCTACGAGCAGTACTTC
.	once	TRBV7-8	TRBJ1-1	CASSLGVRVGAFF	TGTGCCAGCAGCTTAGGAGTCAGGGTCGGAGCTTTCTTT
.	.	TRBV30	TRBJ2-6	CAWSRRLGSGANVLTF	TGTGCCTGGAGTAGGCGCCTGGGCTCTGGGGCCAACGTCCTGACTTTC
.	few	TRBV7-2	TRBJ1-2	CASSLEGVGTYGYTF	TGTGCCAGCAGCTTAGAGGGGGTAGGAACCTATGGCTACACCTTC
.	.	TRBV4-1	TRBJ1-3	CASSQEGPGVGNTIYF	TGCGCCAGCAGCCAAGAAGGGCCCGGGGTTGGAAACACCATATATTTT
.	.	TRBV12-5	TRBJ1-1	CASGWNPTGNTEAFF	TGTGCTAGTGGTTGGAACCCAACAGGGAACACTGAAGCTTTCTTT
.	.	TRBV9	TRBJ1-2	CASSVGPEANYGYTF	TGTGCCAGCAGCGTAGGCCCCGAGGCTAACTATGGCTACACCTTC
.	.	TRBV5-6	TRBJ1-1	CASSARWDTEAFF	TGTGCCAGCAGCGCCCGGTGGGACACTGAAGCTTTCTTT
.	.	TRBV4-1	TRBJ2-5	CASSRPRGTGQETQYF	TGCGCCAGCAGCCGCCCGAGGGGCACAGGCCAAGAGACCCAGTACTTC
TRBD1	.	TRBV5-1	TRBJ2-1	CASSVGQGGNYNEQFF	TGCGCCAGCAGCGTTGGACAGGGGGGCAACTACAATGAGCAGTTCTTC
.	.	TRBV4-3	TRBJ2-6	CASSKITGPSGANVLTF	TGCGCCAGCAGCAAAATCACAGGGCCCTCTGGGGCCAACGTCCTGACTTTC
.	.	TRBV13	TRBJ1-6	CASSPRGSSYNSPLHF	TGTGCCAGCAGCCCCAGGGGCAGCTCCTATAATTCACCCCTCCACTTT
.	.	TRBV30	TRBJ2-5	CAWSARGQQETQYF	TGTGCCTGGAGTGCAAGAGGACAGCAAGAGACCCAGTACTTC
.	.	TRBV6-5	TRBJ1-2	CASSYLRLNYGYTF	TGTGCCAGCAGTTACCTCAGGCTTAACTATGGCTACACCTTC
TRBD1	.	TRBV4-2	TRBJ2-3	CASSQGLLGQGKDTQYF	TGTGCCAGCAGCCAAGGATTGCTTGGACAGGGGAAAGATACGCAGTATTTT
.	.	TRBV7-3	TRBJ2-2	CASSFANTGELFF	TGTGCCAGCAGCTTCGCGAACACCGGGGAGCTGTTTTTT
TRBD1	.	TRBV6-6	TRBJ1-2	CASSYSYEGAPYGYTF	TGTGCCAGCAGTTACTCGTATGAGGGGGCCCCCTATGGCTACACCTTC
TRBD2	.	TRBV29-1	TRBJ2-3	CSVTRGGTSTDTQYF	TGCAGCGTCACACGGGGGGGAACTAGCACAGATACGCAGTATTTT
.	.	TRBV9	TRBJ2-7	CASSVGTVSAYEQYF	TGTGCCAGCAGCGTAGGGACAGTCTCCGCCTACGAGCAGTACTTC
TRBD1	.	TRBV12-3/TRBV12-4	TRBJ2-7	CASSLAGTALEYF	TGTGCCAGCAGTTTAGCTGGGACAGCTTTAGAGTACTTC
TRBD1	.	TRBV19	TRBJ1-2	CASSMAKPGQGGYGYTF	TGTGCCAGTAGTATGGCAAAACCGGGACAGGGTGGCTATGGCTACACCTTC
TRBD1	.	TRBV5-1	TRBJ1-6	CASSLGGQGEVSPLHF	TGCGCCAGCAGCTTGGGGGGACAGGGGGAGGTTTCACCCCTCCACTTT
.	.	TRBV4-3	TRBJ2-7	CASSQELRGYEQYF	TGCGCCAGCAGCCAAGAGTTGAGGGGCTACGAGCAGTACTTC
.	.	TRBV10-1	TRBJ2-2	CASSESTDRRNTGELFF	TGCGCCAGCAGTGAGTCCACAGACAGGAGAAACACCGGGGAGCTGTTTTTT
.	.	TRBV15	TRBJ2-7	CATSREAGTQGYF	TGTGCCACCAGCAGGGAGGCGGGGACCCAGGGGTACTTC
.	.	TRBV2	TRBJ2-2	CASFRSMNTGELFF	TGTGCCAGCTTCAGGTCGATGAACACCGGGGAGCTGTTTTTT
TRBD1	.	TRBV5-1	TRBJ2-7	CASSYPGQSSEQYF	TGCGCCAGCAGCTACCCGGGACAGTCTTCCGAGCAGTACTTC
TRBD1	.	TRBV4-1	TRBJ1-1	CASSQVDTGGTEAFF	TGCGCCAGCAGCCAAGTAGACACAGGGGGCACTGAAGCTTTCTTT
TRBD2	.	TRBV4-2	TRBJ2-1	CASSSRTSGGLYNEQFF	TGTGCCAGCAGCTCCCGGACTAGCGGGGGGCTATACAATGAGCAGTTCTTC
TRBD1	.	TRBV5-5	TRBJ1-4	CASSSPGQGGEKLFF	TGTGCCAGCAGCTCTCCCGGACAGGGGGGTGAAAAACTGTTTTTT
TRBD2	.	TRBV9	TRBJ2-7	CASSHGLAGIYEQYF	TGTGCCAGCAGCCACGGACTAGCGGGGATCTACGAGCAGTACTTC
.	few	TRBV5-1	TRBJ2-7	CASSFEDIYEQYF	TGCGCCAGCAGCTTCGAGGACATCTACGAGCAGTACTTC
.	once	TRBV4-1	TRBJ1-5	CASSQDPGAGGNQPQHF	TGCGCCAGCAGCCAAGATCCCGGGGCAGGGGGCAATCAGCCCCAGCATTTT
.	.	TRBV7-9	TRBJ1-2	CASSLAGAYYGYTF	TGTGCCAGCAGCCTCGCCGGGGCTTACTATGGCTACACCTTC
.	few	TRBV6-6	TRBJ1-6	CASSYRASSYNSPLHF	TGTGCCAGCAGCTACAGGGCTAGCTCCTATAATTCACCCCTCCACTTT
TRBD1	.	TRBV27	TRBJ1-2	CASSSQGAVGYTF	TGTGCCAGCAGTTCACAGGGGGCGGTTGGCTACACCTTC
.	.	TRBV25-1	TRBJ2-7	CASSVQRFYEQYF	TGTGCCAGCAGTGTTCAGAGATTCTACGAGCAGTACTTC
TRBD1	.	TRBV5-6	TRBJ1-2	CASSLFRDRLNYGYTF	TGTGCCAGCAGCTTGTTTCGGGACAGGCTAAACTATGGCTACACCTTC
.	.	TRBV7-9	TRBJ1-2	CASSSGQGGYTF	TGTGCCAGCAGCTCCGGCCAGGGAGGCTACACCTTC
.	once	TRBV19	TRBJ2-2	CASSMRLSAQWNTGELFF	TGTGCCAGTAGTATGAGGTTATCAGCCCAATGGAACACCGGGGAGCTGTTTTTT
.	once	TRBV18	TRBJ1-1	CASSRGTGRAFF	TGTGCCAGCTCACGCGGAACAGGGAGAGCTTTCTTT
TRBD1	.	TRBV30	TRBJ1-2	CAWTNRGQAPGYTF	TGTGCCTGGACGAACCGGGGACAGGCCCCAGGCTACACCTTC
.	.	TRBV19	TRBJ1-5	CASSISGGSNQPQHF	TGTGCCAGTAGTATTTCGGGTGGGAGCAATCAGCCCCAGCATTTT
.	many	TRBV7-2	TRBJ1-2	CASSPHRSLGYTF	TGTGCCAGCAGCCCTCACCGTTCCTTGGGCTACACCTTC
TRBD2	.	TRBV4-3	TRBJ2-1	CASSQDWLLAGNEQFF	TGCGCCAGCAGCCAAGATTGGTTGTTAGCGGGGAATGAGCAGTTCTTC
.	.	TRBV21-1	TRBJ2-7	CASSSSPGPPFGEQYF	TGTGCCAGCAGCAGCTCTCCGGGACCTCCCTTTGGAGAGCAGTACTTC
.	.	TRBV7-8	TRBJ2-5	CASSPQTGYGQETQYF	TGTGCCAGCAGCCCCCAAACAGGGTACGGTCAAGAGACCCAGTACTTC